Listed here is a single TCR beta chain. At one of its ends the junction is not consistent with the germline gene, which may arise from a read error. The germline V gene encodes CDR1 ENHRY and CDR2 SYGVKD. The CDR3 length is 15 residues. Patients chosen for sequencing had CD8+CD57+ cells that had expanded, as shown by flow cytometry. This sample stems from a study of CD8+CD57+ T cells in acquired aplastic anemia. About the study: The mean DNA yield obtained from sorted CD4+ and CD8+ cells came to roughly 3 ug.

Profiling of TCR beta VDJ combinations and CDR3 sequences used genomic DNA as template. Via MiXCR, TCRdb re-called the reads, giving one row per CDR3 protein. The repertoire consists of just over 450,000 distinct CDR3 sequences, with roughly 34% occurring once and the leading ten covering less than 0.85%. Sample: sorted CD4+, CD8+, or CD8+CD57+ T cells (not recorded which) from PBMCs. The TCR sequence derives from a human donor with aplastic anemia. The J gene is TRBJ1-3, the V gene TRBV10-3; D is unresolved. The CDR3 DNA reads TGTGCCAGCAGTGACATGGGGATCTCTGGAAACACCATATATTTT. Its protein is CASSDMGISGNTIYF.